This passage covers 17 T cell receptor beta chains from one sample sequenced in a study of TIL therapy for anti-PD-1-resistant metastatic lung cancer. The time point is: pre-treatment sample, taken before nivolumab and TIL therapy. Sequencing used immunoSEQ v3. The protocol was immunoSEQ multiplex PCR, while the TCRdb copy is restricted to in-frame clones and leaves out a portion. The sample records 45,000 to 60,000 clones, about 80% being singletons. Sample: blood, taken at baseline. The receptors shown here come from a woman aged 25-85 years with non-small cell lung cancer.

This clone was seen a few times. The rearrangement links TRBV5-1 to TRBJ1-2; D might be TRBD1 (6 bases). V was cut by 4 bases and J by 4 bases, with 26 bases left in between. There are 18 residues in the CDR3. Germline V lookup: CDR1 SGHRS, CDR2 YFSETQ. The CDR3 DNA sequence: TGCGCCAGCAGCCGGGCGGGACACTCAGCCGACGGGGGCTATGGCTACACCTTC. It specifies CASSRAGHSADGGYGYTF.

To note about this clone: One end of the junction does not line up with germline, which may come from a read error. Within the sample, other DNA sequences also encode this same CDR3. This chain joins TRBV5-4 and TRBJ2-4; TRBD1 agrees at 8 bases. The CDR3 sequence is 15 residues long. Per germline, CDR1 SGHNT and CDR2 YYREEE (reference sequence). The CDR3 is CASSLVTGAGNIQYF. The CDR3 DNA reads as TGTGCCAGTAGCTTGGTGACAGGGGCTGGGAACATTCAGTACTTC.

The CDR3 DNA follows: TGCGCCAGCAGCCAACTAGCGGGAGTTGAAAATGAGCAGTTCTTC. It codes for CASSQLAGVENEQFF. V is TRBV5-1 and J is TRBJ2-1, with 11 bases identical to TRBD2. The CDR3 is 15 residues long. Germline V gene sequence: CDR1 SGHRS, CDR2 YFSETQ. Trimming at V came to 4 bases and at J to 7 bases, leaving 7 bases not matched to a gene.

The V gene is TRBV19, the J gene TRBJ2-1; 16 positions match TRBD2. Germline-derived CDR1 and CDR2 are LNHDA and SQIVND (reference sequence). This CDR3 is 16 amino acids long. The J segment lost 8 bases and the V segment lost 5 bases, leaving 6 bases of the junction unmatched. CDR3 coding DNA: TGTGCCAGTAGTTCGGGACTAGCGGGAGGGAAGGATGAGCAGTTCTTC. Protein sequence: CASSSGLAGGKDEQFF.

This clone was recorded a few times. V and J are TRBV7-9 and TRBJ1-1; D is possibly TRBD1 (5 bases). This CDR3 is 13 amino acids long. Trimming stripped 2 bases from V and 8 bases from J, with 12 bases between. Germline assignment: CDR1 SEHNR and CDR2 FQNEAQ (reference sequence). CDR3 residues: CASSLNTRTEAFF. CDR3 DNA sequence: TGTGCCAGCAGCTTAAATACTCGGACAGAAGCTTTCTTT.

The CDR3 loop is CASSLQPKDTEAFF. CDR3 bases: TGTGCCAGCAGCTTACAGCCGAAGGACACTGAAGCTTTCTTT. J is TRBJ1-1 and V is TRBV7-2; no reliable D call. This CDR3 is built from 14 residues. Germline values: CDR1 SGHTA, CDR2 FQGNSA. Deletions cut 2 bases from V and 3 bases from J, with 10 bases between.

This chain links TRBV5-1 with TRBJ2-5; 13 positions agree with TRBD2. There are 14 residues in the CDR3. Germline-derived CDR1 and CDR2 are SGHRS and YFSETQ. V dropped 4 bases and J dropped 12; count of bases not matched to a gene: 9. CDR3 nucleotide sequence: TGCGCCAGCAGCCCCGGACTAGCGGGAGATTCCGAGTACTTC. Translated: CASSPGLAGDSEYF.

The chain has TRBV14 and TRBJ1-2, with D maybe TRBD1 (5 bases). The CDR3 consists of 15 residues. Germline V gene lookup returns CDR1 SGHDN and CDR2 FVKESK. V lost 1 base and J 2 bases, leaving 11 bases between the germline ends. The CDR3, as DNA: TGTGCCAGCAGCCAAGGGACCCGGGACAACTATGGCTACACCTTC. It codes for CASSQGTRDNYGYTF. The entire variable domain, with the rest obtained from reference TRBV14 and TRBJ1-2, is as follows: EAGVTQFPSHSVIEKGQTVTLRCDPISGHDNLYWYRRVMGKEIKFLLHFVKESKQDESGMPNNRFLAERTGGTYSTLKVQPAELEDSGVYFCASSQGTRDNYGYTFGSGTRLTVV.

This clone was counted a few times. V usage is TRBV7-2 and J usage is TRBJ1-1, with TRBD1 as a possible D gene (6 bases). Germline assignment: CDR1 SGHTA and CDR2 FQGNSA. V lost 1 base, J lost 4 bases, and 13 bases lay in between. This CDR3 contains 15 residues. The CDR3 bases are TGTGCCAGCAGCTTAGTGGGAGGGGGGAGCACTGAAGCTTTCTTT. Amino acid sequence: CASSLVGGGSTEAFF.

The gene calls are TRBV5-1 and TRBJ1-6; 8 bases fit TRBD1. Germline V CDR1 and CDR2: SGHRS, YFSETQ. The CDR3 spans 16 residues. Germline trimming cut 2 bases from V and 7 bases from J; bases unmatched to any gene: 8. This chain's CDR3 is CASSFTTTGGNSPLHF. For the CDR3, the DNA is TGCGCCAGCAGCTTTACTACAACAGGGGGGAATTCACCCCTCCACTTT. The whole variable domain, filled in from reference TRBV5-1 and TRBJ1-6, reads KAGVTQTPRYLIKTRGQQVTLSCSPISGHRSVSWYQQTPGQGLQFLFEYFSETQRNKGNFPGRFSGRQFSNSRSEMNVSTLELGDSALYLCASSFTTTGGNSPLHFGNGTRLTVT.

The chain is built from TRBV7-2 and TRBJ1-5; no firm D call. The V gene's germline CDR1 is SGHTA and CDR2 FQGNSA. The ends were cut back, 5 bases at V and 3 bases at J, with 17 bases in the middle. The CDR3 covers 16 residues. CDR3 amino acids: CASSLGRGRNNQPQHF. Here the CDR3 DNA reads TGTGCCAGCAGCCTTGGGCGGGGTAGGAACAATCAGCCCCAGCATTTT. The entire variable domain, with the rest obtained from reference TRBV7-2 and TRBJ1-5, is as follows: GAGVSQSPSNKVTEKGKDVELRCDPISGHTALYWYRQSLGQGLEFLIYFQGNSAPDKSGLPSDRFSAERTGGSVSTLTIQRTQQEDSAVYLCASSLGRGRNNQPQHFGDGTRLSIL.

This clone was detected only a few times. This chain links TRBV29-1 with TRBJ1-1; D may be TRBD1 (5 bases). The CDR3 is 13 amino acids. CDR1 SQVTM and CDR2 ANQGSEA come from the germline V gene. Trimming pared 7 bases from V and 0 bases from J, leaving 12 bases between. The CDR3: CSAVGGMNTEAFF. In DNA form, the CDR3 reads TGCAGCGCAGTCGGGGGGATGAACACTGAAGCTTTCTTT.

The gene calls are TRBV5-1 and TRBJ1-3; 7 nucleotides align to TRBD1. Losses at the gene ends were 0 bases for V and 2 bases for J; bases not matched to a gene: 5. Germline CDR1 SGHRS, CDR2 YFSETQ. The CDR3 is 16 residues long. The DNA for the CDR3 is TGCGCCAGCAGCTTGGGACACACAGGGGCTGGAAACACCATATATTTT. Protein: CASSLGHTGAGNTIYF.

The genes are TRBV7-6 and TRBJ1-3, with a weak D call TRBD1 (5 bases). Germline V gives CDR1 SGHVS, CDR2 FNYEAQ. V gave up 5 bases and J gave up 2 bases, with 16 bases separating them. This CDR3 has 16 amino acids. Here the CDR3 DNA reads TGTGCCAGCAGCGAGTCAGGGAGCCTCCCTGGAAACACCATATATTTT. As protein: CASSESGSLPGNTIYF.

This sequence joins TRBV6-1 and TRBJ2-1; the D gene is possibly TRBD1 (6 bases). CDR1 and CDR2 from the germline V gene are MNHNS and SASEGT. Trimming shortened V by 6 bases and J by 7 bases, and 16 bases separated the two germline ends. CDR3 length: 14 amino acids. CDR3 sequence (DNA): TGTGCCAGCAGGGTAACAGGGTGGCGGAATGAGCAGTTCTTC. Translating gives CASRVTGWRNEQFF.

The rearrangement uses TRBV5-4 and TRBJ1-2; no definite D call. CDR3 length: 13 amino acids. In germline, CDR1 is SGHNT, CDR2 YYREEE (reference sequence). The germline V and J ends were trimmed by 5 bases and 0 bases, with 8 bases remaining between them. The CDR3 bases are TGTGCCAGCAGGCAGGATACTAACTATGGCTACACCTTC. It codes for CASRQDTNYGYTF.

The rearrangement joins TRBV28 to TRBJ2-1; D could derive from TRBD1 or TRBD2 (7 bases each). The ends were cut back, 7 bases at V and 0 bases at J, with 19 bases in the middle. The CDR3 contains 17 residues. Germline CDR1 is MDHEN and CDR2 is SYDVKM. CDR3 region: CASTSAGTVFSYNEQFF. For the CDR3, the DNA is TGTGCCAGCACCTCAGCGGGGACAGTTTTCTCCTACAATGAGCAGTTCTTC.